The clone carrying this T cell receptor beta chain appeared a few times. The CDR3 runs to 14 residues. V was clipped by 8 bases and J by 4 bases, with 17 bases between them. The germline CDR1 and CDR2 sequences are KGHSH and LQKENI. Repertoires were generated with immunoSEQ multiplex PCR, while TCRdb's copy carries only in-frame clones and drops some. The sample has around 5,000 clones; around 90% are singletons. This specimen belongs to a study of immune evolution from preneoplasia to lung adenocarcinoma. Sequencing was performed on FFPE invasive lung adenocarcinoma tissue. The gene calls are TRBV18 and TRBJ1-1, with a weak D call TRBD1 (6 bases). This TCR was sampled from a person aged 45 to 59 with lung adenocarcinoma. CDR3 sequence: CASTGEGGGTEAFF. The DNA for the CDR3 is TGTGCCAGCACCGGAGAGGGAGGGGGCACTGAAGCTTTCTTT.